These T cell receptor beta chains were read from a single sample in a study of blood T cell repertoires in COVID-19. Produced via immunoSEQ multiplex PCR; TCRdb's table is partial and in-frame only. The sample has 110,000 to 150,000 clones, around nine tenths seen once. Sequenced material: peripheral blood. Receptors were obtained from a woman in her thirties or forties with acute or convalescent COVID-19. Both conserved end residues are part of each CDR3. Size is omitted from some rows. Given values are once, few, many or a class for expanded clones.

>NA|TRBV4-3
CASSQTHSASTDTQYF
>once|TRBV6-4
CASSDGAGSTDTQYF
>NA|TRBV2
CASRKQGKDYGYTF
>NA|TRBV6-6
CASSYGPEIAEGYTF
>NA|TRBV6-4
CASSDSSANTGELFF
>NA|TRBV7-2
CASSLALTGAYNSPLHF
>NA|TRBV28
CASSALRQGLTYEQYF
>NA|TRBV28
CASRDRAYGYTF
>NA|TRBV12-3/TRBV12-4
CASSRGMNTEAFF
>NA|TRBV7-9
CASSLIRTGSSYEQYF
>NA|TRBV5-4
CASSLLAGGDIQYF
>NA|TRBV2
CASIRTGLNTEAFF
>NA|TRBV4-1
CASSHLGQGAEAFF
>NA|TRBV5-1
CASSSPLRPQGVVETQYF
>NA|TRBV9
CASTSGVDNEQFF
>NA|TRBV4-2
CASSPTPGLAGGGSTDTQYF
>once|TRBV3-1/TRBV3-2
CASSQVDCYYGYTF
>NA|TRBV29-1
CSVEDTDSYEQYF
>NA|TRBV11-2
CASSLGGTSYTGELFF
>NA|TRBV3-1/TRBV3-2
CASSQDERFYEQYF
>NA|TRBV6-1
CASSEGGVNTGELFF
>once|TRBV9
CASSVEVSTGGTPSYNEQFF
>once|TRBV19
CASTAREAYNEQFF
>NA|TRBV11-2
CASSAQLGATEQYF
>NA|TRBV5-1
CASSLDRSNYGYTF
>NA|TRBV3-1/TRBV3-2
CASSPRGLAGALGTGELFF